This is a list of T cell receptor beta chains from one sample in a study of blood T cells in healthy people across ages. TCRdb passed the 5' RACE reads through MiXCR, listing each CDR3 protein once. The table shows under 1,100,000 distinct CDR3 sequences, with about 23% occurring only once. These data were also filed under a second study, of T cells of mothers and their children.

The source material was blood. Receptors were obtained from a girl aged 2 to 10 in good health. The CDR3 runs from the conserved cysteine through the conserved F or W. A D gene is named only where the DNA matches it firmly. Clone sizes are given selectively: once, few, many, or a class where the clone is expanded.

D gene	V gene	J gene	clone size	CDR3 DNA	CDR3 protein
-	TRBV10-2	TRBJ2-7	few	TGCGCCAGCAGTGAGTACAACGACGAGCAGTACTTC	CASSEYNDEQYF
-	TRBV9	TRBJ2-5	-	TGTGCCAGCAGCGTTGGACAGATGAATACACAAGAGACCCAGTACTTC	CASSVGQMNTQETQYF
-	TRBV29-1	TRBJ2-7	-	TGCAGCGTTGGAGGGGGGGCTAACTACGAGCAGTACTTC	CSVGGGANYEQYF
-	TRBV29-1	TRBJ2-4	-	TGCAGCGTTGAAGAAGCTAGCAGAAACATTCAGTACTTC	CSVEEASRNIQYF
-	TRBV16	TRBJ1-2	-	TGTGCCAGCAGCCAATCGTCGGCAGGAGCTAACTATGGCTACACCTTC	CASSQSSAGANYGYTF
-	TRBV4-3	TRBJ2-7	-	TGCGCCAGCAGCCAAGATGCAGAGTACTACGAGCAGTACTTC	CASSQDAEYYEQYF
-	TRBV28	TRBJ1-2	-	TGTGCCAGCCGTGGAGCAATAAAGGTTGGCTACACCTTC	CASRGAIKVGYTF
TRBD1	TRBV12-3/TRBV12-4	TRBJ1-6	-	TGTGCCAGCACCCTTTCGAGGGGGCTCACCTATAATTCACCCCTCCACTTT	CASTLSRGLTYNSPLHF
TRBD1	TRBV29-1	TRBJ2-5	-	TGCAGCGTCATTGAGGACAGGGAGGATTCAGAGACCCAGTACTTC	CSVIEDREDSETQYF
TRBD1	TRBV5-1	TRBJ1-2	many	TGCGCCAGCAGCTCTGGACAGGGCGGCTACACCTTC	CASSSGQGGYTF
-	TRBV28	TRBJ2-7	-	TGTGCCAGCAGTTTCGAGCGGCACTACGAGCAGTACTTC	CASSFERHYEQYF
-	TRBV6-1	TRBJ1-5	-	TGTGCCAGCAGTTGGACGGCCTTCGGATCAGCGCCCCAGCATTTT	CASSWTAFGSAPQHF
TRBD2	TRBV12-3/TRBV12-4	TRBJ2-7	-	TGTGCCAGCAGCCCCAAGGCGGGAGGTCGGTACGAGCAGTACTTC	CASSPKAGGRYEQYF
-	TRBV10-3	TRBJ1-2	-	TGTGCCATCAGTGACAACCGGGACCGTGTCACCTATGGCTACACCTTC	CAISDNRDRVTYGYTF
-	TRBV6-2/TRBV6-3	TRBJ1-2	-	TGTGCCAGCAGTTACTTCGGCTCAAAGGGCTACACCTTC	CASSYFGSKGYTF
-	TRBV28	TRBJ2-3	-	TGTGCCAGCATTAAGCGGAATACAGATACGCAGTATTTT	CASIKRNTDTQYF
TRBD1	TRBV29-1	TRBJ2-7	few	TGCAGCGTCCTCCGCCGACCGGGACAGGGGGCACACGAGCAGTACTTC	CSVLRRPGQGAHEQYF
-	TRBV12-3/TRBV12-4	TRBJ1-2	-	TGTGCCAGCAGTCGGGACTTATCAACGGATGGCTACACCTTC	CASSRDLSTDGYTF
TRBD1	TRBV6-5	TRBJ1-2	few	TGTGCCAGCAGACGCCCTGACAGGGAGGGTGGCTACACCTTC	CASRRPDREGGYTF
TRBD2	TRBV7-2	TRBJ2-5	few	TGTGCCAGCAGCTTAGTTCAGCGGGAGCATGTATACCAAGAGACCCAGTACTTC	CASSLVQREHVYQETQYF
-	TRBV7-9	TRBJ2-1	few	TGTGCCAGCTATACATCGGTCGGGCAGTTCTTC	CASYTSVGQFF
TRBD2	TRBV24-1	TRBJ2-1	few	TGTGCCATCATGGCGGGGGAAACCTTTTACAATGAGCAGTTCTTC	CAIMAGETFYNEQFF
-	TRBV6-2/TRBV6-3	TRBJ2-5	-	TGTGCCAGCAGATCCCTTGAGTGGCAAGAGACCCAGTACTTC	CASRSLEWQETQYF
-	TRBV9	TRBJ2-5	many	TGTGCCAGCAGCGTAGGGGAAAAAGAGACCCAGTACTTC	CASSVGEKETQYF
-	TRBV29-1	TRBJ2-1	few	TGCAGCGTTGGGGGGTATGAGCAGTTCTTC	CSVGGYEQFF
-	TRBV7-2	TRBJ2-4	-	TGTGCCAGCAGCTTATCGGTGGGACTGATGCAAGCCAAAAACATTCAGTACTTC	CASSLSVGLMQAKNIQYF
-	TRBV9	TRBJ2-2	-	TGTGCCAGCGGGCCCCGGGGCGGGGAGCTGTTTTTT	CASGPRGGELFF
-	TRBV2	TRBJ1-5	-	TGTGCCAGCGGCCGGGCAGGGAGCAATCAGCCCCAGCATTTT	CASGRAGSNQPQHF
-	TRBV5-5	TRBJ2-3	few	TGTGCCAGCAGCCCGGACATCACAGATACGCAGTATTTT	CASSPDITDTQYF
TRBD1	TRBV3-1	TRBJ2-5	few	TGTGCCAGCAAGATGCAGGGGGCGGGAGAGACCCAGTACTTC	CASKMQGAGETQYF
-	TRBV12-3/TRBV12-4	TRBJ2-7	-	TGTGCCAGCAGTTTACGAGGACTTACAGACTACGAGCAGTACTTC	CASSLRGLTDYEQYF
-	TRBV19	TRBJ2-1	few	TGTGCCAGTAGTATAGATTTCTCCCTGGGGCAGTTCTTC	CASSIDFSLGQFF
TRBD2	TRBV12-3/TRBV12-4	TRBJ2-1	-	TGTGCCAGCAGGTCTTGGACTAGCGGCAATTCCTACAATGAGCAGTTCTTC	CASRSWTSGNSYNEQFF
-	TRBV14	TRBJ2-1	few	TGTGCCAGCAGCCCAGGCACTAGCAAGCAGTTCTTC	CASSPGTSKQFF
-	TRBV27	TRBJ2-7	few	TGTGCCAGCGGTACGGGCGCCTACGAGCAGTACTTC	CASGTGAYEQYF
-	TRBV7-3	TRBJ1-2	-	TGTGCCAGCAGTCCCGGTGTCGGGAGCTATGGCTACACCTTC	CASSPGVGSYGYTF
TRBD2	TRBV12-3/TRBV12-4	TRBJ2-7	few	TGTGCCAGCAGTAGCGGGGGGTTCTACGAGCAGTACTTC	CASSSGGFYEQYF
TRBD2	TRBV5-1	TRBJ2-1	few	TGCGCCAGCAGCTTGGCTAGCGGGGGGGCCCGACGGCCCTACAATGAGCAGTTCTTC	CASSLASGGARRPYNEQFF
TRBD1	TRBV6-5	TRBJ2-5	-	TGTGCCAGCAGTTACTCCGGGACAGGGGGCGCCGGATCGGGGGAGACCCAGTACTTC	CASSYSGTGGAGSGETQYF
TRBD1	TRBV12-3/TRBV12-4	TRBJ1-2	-	TGTGCCAGCAGCCAAACTGGACAGGGAAATGGCTACACCTTC	CASSQTGQGNGYTF
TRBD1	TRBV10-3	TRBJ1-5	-	TGTGCCATCAGCAAGACAGGGGAACAGCCCCAGCATTTT	CAISKTGEQPQHF
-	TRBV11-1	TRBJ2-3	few	TGTGCCAGCAGCTTGGTTGAGACGGGGACTCAAACAGATACGCAGTATTTT	CASSLVETGTQTDTQYF
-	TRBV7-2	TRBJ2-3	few	TGTGCCAGCAGCTCCCAGGCGACAGATACGCAGTATTTT	CASSSQATDTQYF
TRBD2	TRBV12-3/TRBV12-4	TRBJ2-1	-	TGTGCCAGCCATAGCGGGAGTGTACGTGAGCAGTTCTTC	CASHSGSVREQFF
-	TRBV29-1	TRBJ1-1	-	TGCAGCGTTTGGGCGTGGAACACTGACGCTTTCTTT	CSVWAWNTDAFF
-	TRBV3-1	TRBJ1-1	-	TGTGCCAGCAGGTTACAGGGCCTCGGTGAAGCTTTCTTT	CASRLQGLGEAFF
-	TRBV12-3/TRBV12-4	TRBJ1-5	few	TGTGCCAGCAGTTTGGGGGGACACCTTCAGCCCCAGCATTTT	CASSLGGHLQPQHF
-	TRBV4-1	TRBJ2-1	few	TGCGCCAGCAGCCCCATAAGTGCCAATGAGCAGTTCTTC	CASSPISANEQFF
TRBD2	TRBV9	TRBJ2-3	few	TGTGCCAGCAGCGTAGGAGTGGTGGGGCGGGAGGTCACAGATACGCAGTATTTT	CASSVGVVGREVTDTQYF
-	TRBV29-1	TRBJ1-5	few	TGCAGCGTTGTCCCAGGCAGGCCCGGTCAGCCCCAGCATTTT	CSVVPGRPGQPQHF
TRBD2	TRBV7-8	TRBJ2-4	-	TGTGCCAGCACCGAAGGCGGCGGGGGGGTGAAAAACATTCAGTACTTC	CASTEGGGGVKNIQYF
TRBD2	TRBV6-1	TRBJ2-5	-	TGTGCCAGCAGTGACGGGCTAGCGGGGAGTGAGACCCAGTACTTC	CASSDGLAGSETQYF
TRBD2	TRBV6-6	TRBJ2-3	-	TGTGCCAGCACCCCCGGACTAGCGGGAGACTCATTCACAGATACGCAGTATTTT	CASTPGLAGDSFTDTQYF
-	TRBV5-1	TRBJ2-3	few	TGCGCCAGCAGCCTAGGACAGACGGCCCGCGATACGCAGTATTTT	CASSLGQTARDTQYF
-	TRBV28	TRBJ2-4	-	TGTGCCAGCAGTTTATCCTCAGATCTCCTAGCCAAAAACATTCAGTACTTC	CASSLSSDLLAKNIQYF